This T cell receptor beta chain comes out of a study of T cell repertoires and leukemia-associated antigens. Germline CDR1 SQVTM, CDR2 ANQGSEA. V lost 2 bases to trimming and J lost 9 bases, with 8 bases between them. The CDR3 has 11 residues. A remark on this clonotype: As yet, its antigen is unknown.

MiXCR, applied by TCRdb to the 5' RACE reads, yields one record per CDR3 protein. The table has roughly 13,000 distinct CDR3 sequences, 39% seen once; the top ten hold approximately 8.7%. This sequence joins TRBV29-1 and TRBJ2-1, with D possibly matching TRBD2 (5 bases). Sequencing was performed on CD3+ T cells sorted from blood and cultured. This clonotype originated in a female donor in good health. The CDR3 coding sequence is TGCAGCGTTGAAAAGGACTTTGAGCAGTTCTTC. Its protein product is CSVEKDFEQFF.